A selection of T cell receptor beta chains follows, all from one sample in a study of PD-1 blockade in mismatch repair-deficient tumors. The method was immunoSEQ multiplex PCR; TCRdb's version includes in-frame clones alone and lacks a portion of them. The sample has roughly 130,000 clones, more than 70% seen once; the top ten hold approximately 10%. Specimen: peripheral blood, collected approximately 72 weeks after starting pembrolizumab. These receptor sequences come from an adult with mismatch repair-deficient cancer. Each CDR3 is given with its conserved first and last residue. Each record gives: D gene, J gene, V gene, clone size, CDR3 DNA, CDR3 protein. A D gene is named only where the DNA matches it firmly. Expanded clones get a size class; other rows say once, few or many, or leave the size out.

D: .
J: TRBJ1-5
V: TRBV19
size: .
DNA: TGTGCCAGTAGTATTCGGGGGGTGCACGTGGAAAATCAGCCCCAGCATTTT
CDR3: CASSIRGVHVENQPQHF

D: .
J: TRBJ2-5
V: TRBV21-1
size: .
DNA: TGTGCCAGCACCAACGGAGGGGAGACCCAGTACTTC
CDR3: CASTNGGETQYF

D: TRBD1
J: TRBJ2-2
V: TRBV11-3
size: .
DNA: TGTGCCAGCAGCCGGGATTCAGGGGGCGACACCGGGGAGCTGTTTTTT
CDR3: CASSRDSGGDTGELFF

D: .
J: TRBJ2-2
V: TRBV19
size: .
DNA: TGTGCCAGTAGTATAGTTAGGGCAGGGGAAGGGACCGGGGAGCTGTTTTTT
CDR3: CASSIVRAGEGTGELFF

D: .
J: TRBJ1-3
V: TRBV30
size: .
DNA: TGTGCCTGGGGTGGGGAAAACACCATATATTTT
CDR3: CAWGGENTIYF

D: .
J: TRBJ2-7
V: TRBV6-6
size: .
DNA: TGTGCCAGCAGTTACTCGAATTGGGACATTTTGTACGAGCAGTACTTC
CDR3: CASSYSNWDILYEQYF

D: .
J: TRBJ2-3
V: TRBV19
size: .
DNA: TGTGCCAGTAGTACGCCCATGAGGGGGGATACGCAGTATTTT
CDR3: CASSTPMRGDTQYF

D: .
J: TRBJ2-7
V: TRBV30
size: .
DNA: TGTGCCTGGGGTGGGCGGGACAGCGAACTTTACGAGCAGTACTTC
CDR3: CAWGGRDSELYEQYF

D: .
J: TRBJ2-3
V: TRBV5-6
size: .
DNA: TGTGCCAGCAGCTTCAGGGTGATGAGAGATACGCAGTATTTT
CDR3: CASSFRVMRDTQYF

D: .
J: TRBJ1-2
V: TRBV5-4
size: .
DNA: TGTGCCAGCAGCTTGGAGGGGGTTGGCTACACCTTC
CDR3: CASSLEGVGYTF

D: .
J: TRBJ2-5
V: TRBV29-1
size: .
DNA: TGCAGCGTTGAAGGGGTTACAGGGACCTCCCAAGAGACCCAGTACTTC
CDR3: CSVEGVTGTSQETQYF

D: TRBD1
J: TRBJ1-2
V: TRBV19
size: .
DNA: TGTGCCAGCAGACCGGGACAGGGCCCGGGGAAATACTATGGCTACACCTTC
CDR3: CASRPGQGPGKYYGYTF

D: TRBD1
J: TRBJ2-7
V: TRBV5-4
size: .
DNA: TGTGCCAGCAGCTTAGTCCCCCAGGGGGCGTACGAGCAGTACTTC
CDR3: CASSLVPQGAYEQYF

D: .
J: TRBJ1-1
V: TRBV27
size: once
DNA: TGTGCCAGCAGTTTTCTCAGGGGAGAAGCTTTCTTT
CDR3: CASSFLRGEAFF

D: .
J: TRBJ2-7
V: TRBV28
size: .
DNA: TGTGCCAGCAGATCGTTGGGCGAGCAGTACTTC
CDR3: CASRSLGEQYF

D: .
J: TRBJ1-1
V: TRBV27
size: once
DNA: TGTGCCAGCAGTTCCTTCGGACAGATGAACACTGAAGCTTTCTTT
CDR3: CASSSFGQMNTEAFF

D: .
J: TRBJ2-5
V: TRBV11-2
size: .
DNA: TGTGCCAGCAGGGAGCCGGGTCGCGTGGGGGAGACCCAGTACTTC
CDR3: CASREPGRVGETQYF

D: .
J: TRBJ2-2
V: TRBV6-5
size: .
DNA: TGTGCCAGCAGTTATCGGCGGGACACCGGGGAGCTGTTTTTT
CDR3: CASSYRRDTGELFF

D: .
J: TRBJ2-7
V: TRBV7-9
size: .
DNA: TGTGCCAGCAGCTTAGAGCAGTCCTCGTACGAGCAGTACTTC
CDR3: CASSLEQSSYEQYF

D: .
J: TRBJ1-2
V: TRBV5-6
size: .
DNA: TGTGCCAGCAGCCCCGGTTCCTTCGGGGTTTATGGCTACACCTTC
CDR3: CASSPGSFGVYGYTF

D: .
J: TRBJ2-7
V: TRBV6-1
size: .
DNA: TGTGCCAGCACACTGTCAGGGTCGGGGCTCTACGAGCAGTACTTC
CDR3: CASTLSGSGLYEQYF

D: .
J: TRBJ2-7
V: TRBV10-3
size: .
DNA: TGTGCCATCAGTGTTGCGCAGGCCCCCTCCGAGCAGTACTTC
CDR3: CAISVAQAPSEQYF

D: .
J: TRBJ2-3
V: TRBV7-3
size: .
DNA: TGTGCCAGCAGCTTTTCACAGGCAGATACGCAGTATTTT
CDR3: CASSFSQADTQYF

D: .
J: TRBJ2-1
V: TRBV9
size: .
DNA: TGTGCCAGCAGCGTTTCGAGCATCTCAGCGGATAGCTCCTACAATGAGCAGTTCTTC
CDR3: CASSVSSISADSSYNEQFF

D: .
J: TRBJ2-5
V: TRBV15
size: .
DNA: TGTGCCACCAGCAGAGTCGAGTTAGCCATCCAAGAGACCCAGTACTTC
CDR3: CATSRVELAIQETQYF

D: TRBD1
J: TRBJ1-2
V: TRBV29-1
size: .
DNA: TGCAGCGTCCCTCTACCCTATCCCACAGGGGAGGATAACTATGGCTACACCTTC
CDR3: CSVPLPYPTGEDNYGYTF

D: TRBD1
J: TRBJ2-5
V: TRBV13
size: .
DNA: TGTGCCAGCAGCCGACAGGGCCAAGAGACCCAGTACTTC
CDR3: CASSRQGQETQYF

D: TRBD1
J: TRBJ1-2
V: TRBV27
size: few
DNA: TGTGCCAGCAGTCCCAGGACAGGCTATGGCTACACCTTC
CDR3: CASSPRTGYGYTF

D: .
J: TRBJ1-3
V: TRBV4-2
size: .
DNA: TGTGCCAGTACGGACAGTCCTATCCTCGACTCTGGAAACACCATATATTTT
CDR3: CASTDSPILDSGNTIYF

D: TRBD1
J: TRBJ2-7
V: TRBV25-1
size: once
DNA: TGTGCCAGCAGTGAGGACAGGGTCACCCCCCGCGAGCAGTACTTC
CDR3: CASSEDRVTPREQYF

D: TRBD2
J: TRBJ2-1
V: TRBV27
size: .
DNA: TGTGCCAGCAGACGAGCGGGAGAAGCCTACAATGAGCAGTTCTTC
CDR3: CASRRAGEAYNEQFF